The clone carrying this T cell receptor beta chain was seen many times. TCRdb independently ran MiXCR on the 5' RACE reads; one entry per CDR3 protein. The sample shows about 68,000 distinct CDR3 sequences, less than 8.5% of them seen only once. The data were taken from a study of T cells after yellow fever vaccination. About the research overall: SMART-Seq v4 Ultra Low Input served to prepare low-cell-number fractions.

The trim removed 1 base at V and 1 base at J, leaving 10 bases unmatched. This CDR3 comprises 19 residues. Germline CDR1 is SGHVS and CDR2 is FNYEAQ. This material consisted of CD8+ T cells sorted from PBMCs, taken about 49 days after the first yellow fever vaccination. The receptor was isolated from a young man who received the YFV17D yellow fever vaccine. V gene TRBV7-6 combines with J gene TRBJ1-5; TRBD1 matches 10 bases. CDR3 sequence reads: CASSLEGDRGHGSNQPQHF. The DNA of the CDR3 is TGTGCCAGCAGCTTAGAGGGGGACAGGGGCCATGGGAGCAATCAGCCCCAGCATTTT. The full variable domain, completed using reference TRBV7-6 and TRBJ1-5, is GAGVSQSPRYKVTKRGQDVALRCDPISGHVSLYWYRQALGQGPEFLTYFNYEAQQDKSGLPNDRFSAERPEGSISTLTIQRTEQRDSAMYRCASSLEGDRGHGSNQPQHFGDGTRLSIL.